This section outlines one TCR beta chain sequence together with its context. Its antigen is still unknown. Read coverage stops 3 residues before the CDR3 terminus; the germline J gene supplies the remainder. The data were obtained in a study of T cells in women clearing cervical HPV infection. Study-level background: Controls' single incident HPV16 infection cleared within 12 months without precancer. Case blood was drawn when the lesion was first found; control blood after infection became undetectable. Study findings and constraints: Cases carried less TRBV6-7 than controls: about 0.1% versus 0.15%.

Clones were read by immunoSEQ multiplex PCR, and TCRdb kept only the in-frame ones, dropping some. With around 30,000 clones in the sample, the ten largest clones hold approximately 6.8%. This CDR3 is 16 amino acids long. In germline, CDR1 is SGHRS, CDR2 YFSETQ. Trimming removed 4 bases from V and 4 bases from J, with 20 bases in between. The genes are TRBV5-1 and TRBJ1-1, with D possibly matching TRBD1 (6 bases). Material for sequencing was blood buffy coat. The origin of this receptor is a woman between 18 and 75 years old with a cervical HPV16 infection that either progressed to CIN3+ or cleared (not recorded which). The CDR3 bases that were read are TGCGCCAGCAGCGGGGACGGGGGGCGCGTCAGCACTGAA. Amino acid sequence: CASSGDGGRVSTE. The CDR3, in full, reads CASSGDGGRVSTEAFF.